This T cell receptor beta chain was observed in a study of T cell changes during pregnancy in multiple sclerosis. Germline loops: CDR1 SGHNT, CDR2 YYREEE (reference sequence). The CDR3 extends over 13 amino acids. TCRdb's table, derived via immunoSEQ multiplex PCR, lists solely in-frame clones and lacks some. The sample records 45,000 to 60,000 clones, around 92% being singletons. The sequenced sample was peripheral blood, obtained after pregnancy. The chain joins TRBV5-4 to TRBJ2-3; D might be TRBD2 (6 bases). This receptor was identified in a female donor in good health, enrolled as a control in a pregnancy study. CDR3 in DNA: TGTGTGGAGGGGTGGGCAGACACAGATACGCAGTATTTT. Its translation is CVEGWADTDTQYF.